This T cell receptor beta chain was documented in a study of T cells after posttransplantation cyclophosphamide. The CDR3 runs 15 residues. V lost 4 bases and J lost 5; bases outside the gene matches: 9. CDR1 and CDR2 (germline): SGHTS, YDEGEE. Here immunoSEQ multiplex PCR was the method, and the copy in TCRdb shows in-frame clones only, minus some. The sample carries 15,000 to 20,000 clones, around nine tenths recorded once. Treatment was busulfan-fludarabine conditioning, a marrow graft, and cyclophosphamide on days +3 and +4. V is TRBV5-8 and J is TRBJ1-2, with 9 bases identical to TRBD1. The sequenced sample was CD4+ T cells sorted from blood, obtained after allogeneic stem cell transplant with posttransplant cyclophosphamide. The origin of this receptor is a male patient between 60 and 69 years old who received an allogeneic stem cell transplant from a related donor and was CMV-positive. Some T cells may be provided by the graft donor. CDR3 DNA: TGTGCCAGCAGCGCGAGAACAGGGGGCGCGTATGGCTACACCTTC. Translated: CASSARTGGAYGYTF.